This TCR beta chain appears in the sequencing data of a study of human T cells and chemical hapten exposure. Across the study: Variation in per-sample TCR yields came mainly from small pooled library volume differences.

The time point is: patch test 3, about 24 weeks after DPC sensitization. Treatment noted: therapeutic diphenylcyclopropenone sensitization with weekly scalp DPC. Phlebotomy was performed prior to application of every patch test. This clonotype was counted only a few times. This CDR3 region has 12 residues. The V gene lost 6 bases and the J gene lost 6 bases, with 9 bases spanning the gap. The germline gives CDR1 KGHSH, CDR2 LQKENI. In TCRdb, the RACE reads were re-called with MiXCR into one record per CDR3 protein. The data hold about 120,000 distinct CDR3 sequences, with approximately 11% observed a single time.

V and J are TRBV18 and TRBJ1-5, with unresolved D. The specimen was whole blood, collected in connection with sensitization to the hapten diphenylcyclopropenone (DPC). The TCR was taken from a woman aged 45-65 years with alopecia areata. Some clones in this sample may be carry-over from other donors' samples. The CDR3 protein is CASSPTGQPQHF. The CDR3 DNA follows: TGTGCCAGCTCCCCCACTGGTCAGCCCCAGCATTTT.